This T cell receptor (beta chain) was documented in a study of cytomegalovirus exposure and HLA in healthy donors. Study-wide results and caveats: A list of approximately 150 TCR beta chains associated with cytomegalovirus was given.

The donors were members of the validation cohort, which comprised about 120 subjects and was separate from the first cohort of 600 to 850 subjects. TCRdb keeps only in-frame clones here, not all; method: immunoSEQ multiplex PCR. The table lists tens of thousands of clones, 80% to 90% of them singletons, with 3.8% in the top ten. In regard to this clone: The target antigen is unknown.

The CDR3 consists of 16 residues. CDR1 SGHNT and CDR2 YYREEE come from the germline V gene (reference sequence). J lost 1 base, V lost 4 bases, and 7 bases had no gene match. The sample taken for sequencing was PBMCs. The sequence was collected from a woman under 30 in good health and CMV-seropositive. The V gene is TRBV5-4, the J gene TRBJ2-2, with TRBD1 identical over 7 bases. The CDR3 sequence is CASSVDRVENTGELFF. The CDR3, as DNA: TGTGCCAGCAGCGTAGACAGGGTTGAGAACACCGGGGAGCTGTTTTTT. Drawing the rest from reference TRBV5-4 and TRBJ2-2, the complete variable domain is ETGVTQSPTHLIKTRGQQVTLRCSSQSGHNTVSWYQQALGQGPQFIFQYYREEENGRGNFPPRFSGLQFPNYSSELNVNALELDDSALYLCASSVDRVENTGELFFGEGSRLTVL.